The sequence of this TCR beta chain was determined in a study of cytomegalovirus exposure and HLA in healthy donors. Whole-study context: Roughly 180 million T cells yielded 100 million to 130 million unique TCR beta sequences, as an earlier analysis found. Notes on the study in general: TCR beta sequences numbering under 20,000 were associated with HLA alleles at 0.05 false discovery rate in a later analysis. Later work showed greater clonal expansion in HLA-associated TCR beta chains than in equally common others.

Notes on this clone: The antigen remains undetermined.

After removal of 2 bases from V and 1 base from J, the junction contained 6 bases not matched to a gene. CDR1 KGHSY and CDR2 FQNENV come from the germline V gene. The CDR3 sequence is 16 residues long. The PCR used 60 Vbeta and 13 Jbeta primers. Generated by immunoSEQ multiplex PCR, the TCRdb table keeps only in-frame clones and is missing some. This listing includes under 200,000 clones. What was sequenced was PBMCs. The receptor was isolated from a man aged 30 to 45 in good health and CMV-seronegative. The chain has TRBV16 and TRBJ1-1, with 8 bases aligning to TRBD1. CDR3 sequence: CASSQPATGANTEAFF. The CDR3 DNA follows: TGTGCCAGCAGCCAACCCGCGACAGGGGCGAACACTGAAGCTTTCTTT.